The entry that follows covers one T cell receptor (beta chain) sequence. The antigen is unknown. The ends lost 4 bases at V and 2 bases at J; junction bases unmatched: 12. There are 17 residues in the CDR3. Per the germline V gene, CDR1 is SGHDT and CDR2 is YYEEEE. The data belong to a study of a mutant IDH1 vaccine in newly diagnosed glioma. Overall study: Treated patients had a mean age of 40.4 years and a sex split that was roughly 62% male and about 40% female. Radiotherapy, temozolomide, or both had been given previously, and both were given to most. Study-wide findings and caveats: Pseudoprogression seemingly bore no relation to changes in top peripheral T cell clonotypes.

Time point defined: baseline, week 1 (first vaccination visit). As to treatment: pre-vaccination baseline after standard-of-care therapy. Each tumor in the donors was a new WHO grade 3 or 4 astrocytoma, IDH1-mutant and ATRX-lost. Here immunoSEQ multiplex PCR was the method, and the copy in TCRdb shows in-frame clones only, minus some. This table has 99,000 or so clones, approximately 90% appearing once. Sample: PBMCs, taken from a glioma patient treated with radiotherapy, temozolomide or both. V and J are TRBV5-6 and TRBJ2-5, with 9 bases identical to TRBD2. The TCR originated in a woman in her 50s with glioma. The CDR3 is CASSPMTYSGGQETQYF. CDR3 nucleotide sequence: TGTGCCAGCAGCCCGATGACGTACAGCGGGGGGCAAGAGACCCAGTACTTC.